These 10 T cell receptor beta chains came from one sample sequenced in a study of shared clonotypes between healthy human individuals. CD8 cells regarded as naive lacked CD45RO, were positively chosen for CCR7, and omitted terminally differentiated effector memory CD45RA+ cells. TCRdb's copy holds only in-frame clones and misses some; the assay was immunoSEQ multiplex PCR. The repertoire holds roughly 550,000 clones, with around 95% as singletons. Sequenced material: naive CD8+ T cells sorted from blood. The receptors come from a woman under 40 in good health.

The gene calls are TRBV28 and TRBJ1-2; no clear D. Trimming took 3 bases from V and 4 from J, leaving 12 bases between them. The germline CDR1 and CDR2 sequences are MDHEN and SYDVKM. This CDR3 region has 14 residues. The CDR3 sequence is CASSFPETIYGYTF. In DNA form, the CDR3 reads TGTGCCAGCAGTTTTCCCGAGACCATCTATGGCTACACCTTC.

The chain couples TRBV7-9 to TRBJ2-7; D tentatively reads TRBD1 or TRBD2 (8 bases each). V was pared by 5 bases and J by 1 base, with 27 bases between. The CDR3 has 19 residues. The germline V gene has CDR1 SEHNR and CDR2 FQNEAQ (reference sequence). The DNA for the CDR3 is TGTGCCAGCAGCCCCCGACAGGGGAAAAGACTAGCGAGGTCCTACGAGCAGTACTTC. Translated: CASSPRQGKRLARSYEQYF.

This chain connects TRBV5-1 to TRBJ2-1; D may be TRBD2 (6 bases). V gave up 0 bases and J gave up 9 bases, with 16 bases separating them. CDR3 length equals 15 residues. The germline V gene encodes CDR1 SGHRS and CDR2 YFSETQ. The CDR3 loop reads CASSLDGTGLAEQFF. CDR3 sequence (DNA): TGCGCCAGCAGCTTGGATGGGACTGGCCTGGCTGAGCAGTTCTTC.

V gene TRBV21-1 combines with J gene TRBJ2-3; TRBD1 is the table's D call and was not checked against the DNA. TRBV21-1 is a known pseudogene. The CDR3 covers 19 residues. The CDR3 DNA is TGTGCCAGCAGCCCCACTATAATAACAGGGAAGGTTGGCACAGATACGCAGTATTTT. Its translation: CASSPTIITGKVGTDTQYF.

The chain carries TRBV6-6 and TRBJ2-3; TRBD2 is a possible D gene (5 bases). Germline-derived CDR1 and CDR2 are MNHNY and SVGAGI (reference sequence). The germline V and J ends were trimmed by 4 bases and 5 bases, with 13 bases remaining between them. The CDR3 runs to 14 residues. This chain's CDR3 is CASSSRRGGDTQYF. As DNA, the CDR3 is TGTGCCAGCAGTTCCAGACGGGGTGGAGATACGCAGTATTTT.

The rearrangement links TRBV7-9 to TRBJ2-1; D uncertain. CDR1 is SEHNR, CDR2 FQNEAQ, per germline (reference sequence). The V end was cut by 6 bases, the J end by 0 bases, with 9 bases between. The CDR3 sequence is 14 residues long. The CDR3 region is CASSRLSSYNEQFF. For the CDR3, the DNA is TGTGCCAGCAGTAGATTGAGCTCCTACAATGAGCAGTTCTTC. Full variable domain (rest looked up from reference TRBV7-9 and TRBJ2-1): DTGVSQNPRHKITKRGQNVTFRCDPISEHNRLYWYRQTLGQGPEFLTYFQNEAQLEKSRLLSDRFSAERPKGSFSTLEIQRTEQGDSAMYLCASSRLSSYNEQFFGPGTRLTVL.

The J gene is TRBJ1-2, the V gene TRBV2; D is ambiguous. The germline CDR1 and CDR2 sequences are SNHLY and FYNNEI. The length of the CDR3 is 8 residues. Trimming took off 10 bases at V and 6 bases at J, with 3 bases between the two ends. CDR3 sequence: CATNGYTF. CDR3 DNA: TGTGCCACCAATGGCTACACCTTC.

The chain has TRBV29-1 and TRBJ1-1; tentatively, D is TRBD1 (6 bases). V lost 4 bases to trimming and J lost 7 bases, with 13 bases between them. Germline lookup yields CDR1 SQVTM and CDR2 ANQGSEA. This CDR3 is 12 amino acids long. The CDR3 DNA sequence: TGCAGCGTTGGGACAGAGGAGATTGAAGCTTTCTTT. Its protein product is CSVGTEEIEAFF.

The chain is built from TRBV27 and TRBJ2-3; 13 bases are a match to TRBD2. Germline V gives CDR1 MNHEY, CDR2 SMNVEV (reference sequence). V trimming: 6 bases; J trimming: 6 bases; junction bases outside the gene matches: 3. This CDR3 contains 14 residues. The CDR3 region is CASRVTSGRDTQYF. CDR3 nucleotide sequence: TGTGCCAGCAGGGTGACTAGCGGGAGGGATACGCAGTATTTT.

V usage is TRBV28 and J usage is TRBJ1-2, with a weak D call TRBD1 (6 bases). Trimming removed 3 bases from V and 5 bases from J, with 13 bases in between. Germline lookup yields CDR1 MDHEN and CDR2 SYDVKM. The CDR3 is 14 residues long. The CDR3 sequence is CASSFYRDNYGYTF. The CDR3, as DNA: TGTGCCAGCAGTTTTTACAGGGATAATTATGGCTACACCTTC.